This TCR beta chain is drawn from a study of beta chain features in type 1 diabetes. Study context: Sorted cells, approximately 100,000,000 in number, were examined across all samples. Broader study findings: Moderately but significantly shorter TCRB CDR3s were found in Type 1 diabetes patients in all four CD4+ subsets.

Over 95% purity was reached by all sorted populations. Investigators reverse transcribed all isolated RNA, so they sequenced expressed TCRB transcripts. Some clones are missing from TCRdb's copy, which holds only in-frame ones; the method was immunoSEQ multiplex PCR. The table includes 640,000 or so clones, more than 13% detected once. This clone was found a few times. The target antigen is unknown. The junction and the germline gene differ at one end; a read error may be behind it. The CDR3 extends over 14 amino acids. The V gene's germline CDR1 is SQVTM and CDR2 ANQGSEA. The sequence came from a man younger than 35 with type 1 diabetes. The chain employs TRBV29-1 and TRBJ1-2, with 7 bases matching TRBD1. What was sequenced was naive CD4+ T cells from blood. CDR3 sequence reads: CSVEGSQGFYGYTF. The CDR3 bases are TGCAGCGTCGAAGGGTCACAGGGGTTCTATGGCTACACCTTC.